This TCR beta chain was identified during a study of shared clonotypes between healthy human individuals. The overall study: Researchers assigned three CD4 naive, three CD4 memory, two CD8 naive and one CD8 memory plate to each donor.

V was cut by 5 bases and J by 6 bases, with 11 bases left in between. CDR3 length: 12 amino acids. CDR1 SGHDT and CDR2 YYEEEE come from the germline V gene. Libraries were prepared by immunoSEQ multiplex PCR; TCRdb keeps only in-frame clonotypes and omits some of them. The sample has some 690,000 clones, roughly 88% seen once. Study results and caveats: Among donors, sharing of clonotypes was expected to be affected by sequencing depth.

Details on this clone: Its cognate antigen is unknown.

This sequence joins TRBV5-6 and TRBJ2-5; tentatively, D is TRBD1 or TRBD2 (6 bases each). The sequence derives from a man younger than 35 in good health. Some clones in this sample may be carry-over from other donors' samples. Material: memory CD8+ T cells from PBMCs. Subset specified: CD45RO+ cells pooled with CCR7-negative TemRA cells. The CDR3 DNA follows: TGTGCCAGCAGGAGGAGGGGGAAGACCCAGTACTTC. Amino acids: CASRRRGKTQYF.